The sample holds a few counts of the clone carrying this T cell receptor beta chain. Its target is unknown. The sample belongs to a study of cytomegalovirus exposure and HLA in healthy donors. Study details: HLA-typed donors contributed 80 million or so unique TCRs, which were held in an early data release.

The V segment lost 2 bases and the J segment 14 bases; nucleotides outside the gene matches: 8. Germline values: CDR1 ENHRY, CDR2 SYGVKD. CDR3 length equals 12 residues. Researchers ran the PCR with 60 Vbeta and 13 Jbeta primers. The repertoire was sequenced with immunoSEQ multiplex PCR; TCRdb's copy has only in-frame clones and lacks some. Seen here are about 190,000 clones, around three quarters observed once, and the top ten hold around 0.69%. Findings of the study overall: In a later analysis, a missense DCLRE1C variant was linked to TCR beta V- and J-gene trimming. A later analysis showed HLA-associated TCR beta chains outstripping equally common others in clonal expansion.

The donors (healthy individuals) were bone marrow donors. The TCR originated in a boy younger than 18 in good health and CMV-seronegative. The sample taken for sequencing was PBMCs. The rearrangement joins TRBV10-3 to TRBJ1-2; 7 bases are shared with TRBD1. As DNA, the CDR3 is TGTGCCATCAGTGAGGGACAGGCCCTGGGGACCTTC. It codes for CAISEGQALGTF.